This T cell receptor beta chain stems from a study of blood T cell repertoires in COVID-19. Study-wide context: Nucleic acid was either cDNA or gDNA, and it came from T cells, B-cell-depleted T cells, or PBMCs.

In this sample, this clone turned up once. Authors' analysis steps: Reference gene primer amplification yielded estimated nucleated cell counts. Clones were sequenced by immunoSEQ multiplex PCR, and TCRdb holds only the in-frame ones, with some missing. The DNA gave D and trimming, while V, J and clone size come from that table. The profile covers about 200,000 clones, with more than 75% appearing a single time and around 6% taken by the ten largest. Everyone who took part was about 18 to 90 years old, and they came from 20 to 25 US areas. Participant-given clinical history determined each cohort assignment. Germline assignment: CDR1 SGHRS and CDR2 YFSETQ. This CDR3 region has 16 residues. V lost 2 bases and J 2 bases, leaving 16 bases between the germline ends.

This rearrangement joins TRBV5-1 to TRBJ2-5; D perhaps matches TRBD2 (5 bases). The sequencing input was PBMCs or T cells enriched from blood (not recorded which). This TCR derives from a man aged 40-50 years with acute COVID-19. The CDR3 loop reads CASSLGGSPRQETQYF. The CDR3 bases are TGCGCCAGCAGCTTAGGTGGGAGTCCGCGACAAGAGACCCAGTACTTC.